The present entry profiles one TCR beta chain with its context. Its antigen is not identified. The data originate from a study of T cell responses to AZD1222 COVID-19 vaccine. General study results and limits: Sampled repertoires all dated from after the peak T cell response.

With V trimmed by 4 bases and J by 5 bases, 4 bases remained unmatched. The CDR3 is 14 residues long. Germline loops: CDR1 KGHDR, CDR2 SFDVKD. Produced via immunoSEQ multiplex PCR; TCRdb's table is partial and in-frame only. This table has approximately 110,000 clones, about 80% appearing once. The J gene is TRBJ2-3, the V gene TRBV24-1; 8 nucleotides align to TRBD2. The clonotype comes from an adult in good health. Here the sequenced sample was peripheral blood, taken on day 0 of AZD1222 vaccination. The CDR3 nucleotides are TGTGCCACCAGTGAAAGCGGGGGTTTAGATACGCAGTATTTT. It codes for CATSESGGLDTQYF.